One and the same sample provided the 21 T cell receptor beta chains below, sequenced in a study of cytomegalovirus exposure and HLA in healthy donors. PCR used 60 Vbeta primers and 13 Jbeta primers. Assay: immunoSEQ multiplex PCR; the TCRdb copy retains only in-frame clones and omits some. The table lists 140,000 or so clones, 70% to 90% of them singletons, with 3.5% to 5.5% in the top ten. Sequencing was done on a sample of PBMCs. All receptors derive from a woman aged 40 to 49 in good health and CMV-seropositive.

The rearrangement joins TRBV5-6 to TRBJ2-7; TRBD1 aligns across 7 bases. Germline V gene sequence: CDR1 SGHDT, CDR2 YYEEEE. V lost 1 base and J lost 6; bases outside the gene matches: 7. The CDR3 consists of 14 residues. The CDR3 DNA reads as TGTGCCAGCAGCTTGTACAGGGGTGAGGTCGAGCAGTACTTC. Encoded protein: CASSLYRGEVEQYF. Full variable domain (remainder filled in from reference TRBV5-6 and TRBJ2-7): DAGVTQSPTHLIKTRGQQVTLRCSPKSGHDTVSWYQQALGQGPQFIFQYYEEEERQRGNFPDRFSGHQFPNYSSELNVNALLLGDSALYLCASSLYRGEVEQYFGPGTRLTVT.

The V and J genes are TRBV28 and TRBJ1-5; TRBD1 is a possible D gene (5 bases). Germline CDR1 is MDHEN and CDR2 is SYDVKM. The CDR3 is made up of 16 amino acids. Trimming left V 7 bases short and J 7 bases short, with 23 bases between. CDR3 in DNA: TGTGCCAGCATCCTCGGGGGAGGTAGGAGTCACCAGCCCCAGCATTTT. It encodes CASILGGGRSHQPQHF. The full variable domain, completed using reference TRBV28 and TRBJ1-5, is DVKVTQSSRYLVKRTGEKVFLECVQDMDHENMFWYRQDPGLGLRLIYFSYDVKMKEKGDIPEGYSVSREKKERFSLILESASTNQTSMYLCASILGGGRSHQPQHFGDGTRLSIL.

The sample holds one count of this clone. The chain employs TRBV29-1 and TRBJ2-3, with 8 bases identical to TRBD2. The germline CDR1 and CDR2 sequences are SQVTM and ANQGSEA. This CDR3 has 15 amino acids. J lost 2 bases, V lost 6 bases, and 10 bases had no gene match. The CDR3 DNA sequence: TGCAGCGTCCCGAGAGCGGGAGTGAACACAGATACGCAGTATTTT. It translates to CSVPRAGVNTDTQYF.

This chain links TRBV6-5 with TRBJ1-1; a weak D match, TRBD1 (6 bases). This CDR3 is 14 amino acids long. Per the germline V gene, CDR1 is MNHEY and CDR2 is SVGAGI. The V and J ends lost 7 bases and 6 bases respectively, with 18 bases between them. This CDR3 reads CASTVQGKLSEAFF. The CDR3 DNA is TGTGCCAGCACCGTGCAGGGGAAGCTCTCTGAAGCTTTCTTT.

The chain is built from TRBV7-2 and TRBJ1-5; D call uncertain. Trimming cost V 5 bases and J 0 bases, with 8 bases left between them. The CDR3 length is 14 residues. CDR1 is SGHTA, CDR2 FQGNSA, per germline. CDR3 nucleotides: TGTGCCAGCAGCCCCCGGGGTAGCAATCAGCCCCAGCATTTT. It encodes CASSPRGSNQPQHF.

This CDR3 is CASSFGLAGGSYNEQFF. As DNA, the CDR3 is TGTGCCAGCAGCTTTGGACTAGCGGGAGGCTCCTACAATGAGCAGTTCTTC. This sequence joins TRBV11-1 and TRBJ2-1; TRBD2 agrees at 14 bases. Looked up from germline, CDR1 is SGHAT and CDR2 is FQDESV (reference sequence). V gave up 3 bases and J gave up 0 bases; unmatched junction bases: 1. This CDR3 region has 17 residues. Filled out from reference TRBV11-1 and TRBJ2-1, the complete variable domain reads EAEVAQSPRYKITEKSQAVAFWCDPISGHATLYWYRQILGQGPELLVQFQDESVVDDSQLPKDRFSAERLKGVDSTLKIQPAELGDSAMYLCASSFGLAGGSYNEQFFGPGTRLTVL.

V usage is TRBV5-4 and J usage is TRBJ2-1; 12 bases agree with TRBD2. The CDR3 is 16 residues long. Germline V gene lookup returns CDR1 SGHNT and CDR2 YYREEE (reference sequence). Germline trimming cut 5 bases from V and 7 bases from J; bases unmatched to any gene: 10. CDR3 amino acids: CASSETSGRSQNEQFF. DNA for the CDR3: TGTGCCAGCAGTGAAACTAGCGGGAGGTCCCAAAATGAGCAGTTCTTC.

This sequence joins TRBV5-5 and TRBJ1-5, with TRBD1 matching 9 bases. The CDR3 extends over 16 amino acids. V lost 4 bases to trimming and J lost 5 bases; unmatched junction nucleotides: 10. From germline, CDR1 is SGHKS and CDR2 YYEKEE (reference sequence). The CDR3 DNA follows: TGTGCCAGCAGCGGCACATACCGGGACAGGGATCAGCCCCAGCATTTT. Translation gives CASSGTYRDRDQPQHF.

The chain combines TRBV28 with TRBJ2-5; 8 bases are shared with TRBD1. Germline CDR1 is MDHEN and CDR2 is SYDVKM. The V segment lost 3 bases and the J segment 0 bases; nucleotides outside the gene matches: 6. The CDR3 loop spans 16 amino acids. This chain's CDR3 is CASSFAYRGNQETQYF. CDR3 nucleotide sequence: TGTGCCAGCAGTTTTGCATACAGGGGGAACCAAGAGACCCAGTACTTC.

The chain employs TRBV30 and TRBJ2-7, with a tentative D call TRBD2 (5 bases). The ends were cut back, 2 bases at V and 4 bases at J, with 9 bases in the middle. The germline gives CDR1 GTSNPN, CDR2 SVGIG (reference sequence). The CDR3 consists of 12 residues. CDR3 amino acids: CAWSNAGYEQYF. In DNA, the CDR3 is TGTGCCTGGAGTAATGCGGGTTACGAGCAGTACTTC.

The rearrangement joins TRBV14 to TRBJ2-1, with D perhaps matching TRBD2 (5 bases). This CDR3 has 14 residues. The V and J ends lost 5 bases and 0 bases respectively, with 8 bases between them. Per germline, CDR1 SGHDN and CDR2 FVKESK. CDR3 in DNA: TGTGCCAGCAGCGTAGGGAGCTCCTACAATGAGCAGTTCTTC. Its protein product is CASSVGSSYNEQFF.

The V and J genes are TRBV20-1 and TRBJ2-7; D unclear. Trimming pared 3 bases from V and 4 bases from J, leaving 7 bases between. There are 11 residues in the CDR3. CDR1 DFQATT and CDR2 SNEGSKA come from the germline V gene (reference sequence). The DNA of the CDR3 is TGCAGTGCTAGTGACGGGTACGAGCAGTACTTC. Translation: CSASDGYEQYF.

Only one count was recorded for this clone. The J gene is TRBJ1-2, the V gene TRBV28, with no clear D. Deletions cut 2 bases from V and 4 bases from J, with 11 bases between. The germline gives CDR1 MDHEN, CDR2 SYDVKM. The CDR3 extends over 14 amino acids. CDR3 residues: CASSLQPRVYGYTF. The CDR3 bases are TGTGCCAGCAGTTTACAACCTCGGGTCTATGGCTACACCTTC.

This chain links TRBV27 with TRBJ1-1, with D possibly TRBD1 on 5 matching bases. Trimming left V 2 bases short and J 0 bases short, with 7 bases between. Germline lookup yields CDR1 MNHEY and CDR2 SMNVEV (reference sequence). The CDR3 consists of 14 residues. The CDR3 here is CASSLTGMNTEAFF. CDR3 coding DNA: TGTGCCAGCAGTTTAACAGGTATGAACACTGAAGCTTTCTTT.

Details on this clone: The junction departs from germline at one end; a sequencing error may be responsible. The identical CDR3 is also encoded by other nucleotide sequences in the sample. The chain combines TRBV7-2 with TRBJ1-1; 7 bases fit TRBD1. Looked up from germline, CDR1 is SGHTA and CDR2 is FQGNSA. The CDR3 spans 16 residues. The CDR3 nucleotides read TGTGCCAGCAGCATTAGATGGGACAGATTGAACACTGAGGCTTTCTTT. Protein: CASSIRWDRLNTEAFF.

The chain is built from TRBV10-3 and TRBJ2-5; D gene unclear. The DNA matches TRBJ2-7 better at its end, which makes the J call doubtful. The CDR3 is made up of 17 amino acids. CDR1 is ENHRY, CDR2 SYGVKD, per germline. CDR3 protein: CAISEGALDLSTYEQYF. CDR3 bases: TGTGCCATCAGTGAAGGAGCTCTTGATCTGTCCACCTACGAGCAGTACTTC.

The CDR3 loop reads CASSPRDRPPGELFF. CDR3 coding DNA: TGTGCCAGCAGCCCGAGGGACAGGCCCCCCGGGGAGCTGTTTTTT. The chain couples TRBV5-4 to TRBJ2-2, with TRBD1 identical over 8 bases. Per the germline V gene, CDR1 is SGHNT and CDR2 is YYREEE (reference sequence). V shed 4 bases and J 6 bases; nucleotides not matched to a gene: 8. CDR3 length: 15 amino acids.

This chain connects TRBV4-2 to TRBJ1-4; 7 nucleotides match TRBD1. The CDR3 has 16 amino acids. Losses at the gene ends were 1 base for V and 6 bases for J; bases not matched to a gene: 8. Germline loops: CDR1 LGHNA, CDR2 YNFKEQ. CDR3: CASSQGRQGRDEKLFF. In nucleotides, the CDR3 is TGTGCCAGCAGCCAAGGACGACAGGGAAGGGATGAAAAACTGTTTTTT.

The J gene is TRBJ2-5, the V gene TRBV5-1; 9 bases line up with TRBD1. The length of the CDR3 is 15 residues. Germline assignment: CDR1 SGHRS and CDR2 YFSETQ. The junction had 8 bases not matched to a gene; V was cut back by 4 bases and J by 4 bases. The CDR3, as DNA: TGCGCCAGCAGCACGGGACAGGGAAGGAGAGAGACCCAGTACTTC. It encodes CASSTGQGRRETQYF.

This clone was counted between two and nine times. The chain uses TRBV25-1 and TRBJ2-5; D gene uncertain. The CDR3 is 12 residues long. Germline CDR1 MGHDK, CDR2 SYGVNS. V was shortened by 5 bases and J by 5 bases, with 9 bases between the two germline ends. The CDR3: CASSTVIETQYF. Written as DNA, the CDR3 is TGTGCCAGCAGTACAGTTATCGAGACCCAGTACTTC.

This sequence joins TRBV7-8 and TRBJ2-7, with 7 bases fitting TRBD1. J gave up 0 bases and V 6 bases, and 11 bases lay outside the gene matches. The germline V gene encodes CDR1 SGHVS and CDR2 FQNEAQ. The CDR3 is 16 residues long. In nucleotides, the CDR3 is TGTGCCAGCAGACTCATAGGGACAGAATCCTCCTACGAGCAGTACTTC. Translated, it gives CASRLIGTESSYEQYF.